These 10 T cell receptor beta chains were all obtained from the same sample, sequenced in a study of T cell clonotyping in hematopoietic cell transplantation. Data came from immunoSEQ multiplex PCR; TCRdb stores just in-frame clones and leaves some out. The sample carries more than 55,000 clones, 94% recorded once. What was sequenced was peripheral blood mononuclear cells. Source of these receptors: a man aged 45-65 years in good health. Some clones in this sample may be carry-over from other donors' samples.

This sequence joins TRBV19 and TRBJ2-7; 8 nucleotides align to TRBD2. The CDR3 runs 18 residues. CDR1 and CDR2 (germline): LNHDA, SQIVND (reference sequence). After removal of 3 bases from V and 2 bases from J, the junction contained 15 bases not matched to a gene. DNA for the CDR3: TGTGCCAGTAGTATGAGGGGATCGCGACTAGCGAAAGCCTACGAGCAGTACTTC. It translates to CASSMRGSRLAKAYEQYF.

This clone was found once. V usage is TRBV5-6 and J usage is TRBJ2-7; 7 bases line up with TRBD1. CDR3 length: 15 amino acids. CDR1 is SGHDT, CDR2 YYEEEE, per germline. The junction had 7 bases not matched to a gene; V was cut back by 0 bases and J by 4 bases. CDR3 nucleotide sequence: TGTGCCAGCAGCTTGGCACCGGCAGGGGGTTACGAGCAGTACTTC. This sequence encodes CASSLAPAGGYEQYF.

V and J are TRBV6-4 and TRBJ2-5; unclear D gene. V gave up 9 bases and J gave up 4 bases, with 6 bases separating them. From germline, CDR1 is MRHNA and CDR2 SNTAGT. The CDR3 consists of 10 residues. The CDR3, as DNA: TGTGCCAGACCTGGAGAGACCCAGTACTTC. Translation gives CARPGETQYF.

CDR3 protein: CASSLVGRHEQYF. CDR3 nucleotide sequence: TGTGCCAGCAGTTTAGTGGGACGCCACGAGCAGTACTTC. This rearrangement joins TRBV28 to TRBJ2-7, with D perhaps matching TRBD1 or TRBD2 (5 bases each). From germline, CDR1 is MDHEN and CDR2 SYDVKM. Trimming pared 2 bases from V and 5 bases from J, leaving 10 bases between. The CDR3 runs to 13 residues. Based on the CDR3 plus reference TRBV28 and TRBJ2-7, the full variable domain is DVKVTQSSRYLVKRTGEKVFLECVQDMDHENMFWYRQDPGLGLRLIYFSYDVKMKEKGDIPEGYSVSREKKERFSLILESASTNQTSMYLCASSLVGRHEQYFGPGTRLTVT.

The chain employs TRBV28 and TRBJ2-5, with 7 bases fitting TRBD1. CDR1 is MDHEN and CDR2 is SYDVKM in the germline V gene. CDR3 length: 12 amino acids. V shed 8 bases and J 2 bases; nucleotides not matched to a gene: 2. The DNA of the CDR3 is TGTGCCAGCGCGACAGGGCAAGAGACCCAGTACTTC. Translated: CASATGQETQYF.

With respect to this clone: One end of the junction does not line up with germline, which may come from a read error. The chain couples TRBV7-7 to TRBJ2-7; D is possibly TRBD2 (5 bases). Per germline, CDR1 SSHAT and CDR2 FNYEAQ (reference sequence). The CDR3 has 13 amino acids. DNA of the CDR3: TGTGCTAGCAGCGACGGGATGGGTCCTATCCAGTACTTC. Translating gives CASSDGMGPIQYF.

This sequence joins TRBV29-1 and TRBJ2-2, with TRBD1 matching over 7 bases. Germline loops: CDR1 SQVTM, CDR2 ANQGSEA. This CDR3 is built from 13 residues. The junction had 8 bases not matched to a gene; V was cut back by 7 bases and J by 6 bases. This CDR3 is CSAPAGQAGELFF. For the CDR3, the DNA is TGCAGCGCCCCTGCTGGACAGGCCGGGGAGCTGTTTTTT.

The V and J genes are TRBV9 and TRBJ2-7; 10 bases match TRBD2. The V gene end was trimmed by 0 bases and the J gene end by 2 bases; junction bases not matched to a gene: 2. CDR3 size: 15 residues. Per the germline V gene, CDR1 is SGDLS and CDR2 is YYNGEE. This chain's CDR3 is CASSVDSGGTYEQYF. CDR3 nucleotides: TGTGCCAGCAGCGTAGATAGCGGGGGGACCTACGAGCAGTACTTC.

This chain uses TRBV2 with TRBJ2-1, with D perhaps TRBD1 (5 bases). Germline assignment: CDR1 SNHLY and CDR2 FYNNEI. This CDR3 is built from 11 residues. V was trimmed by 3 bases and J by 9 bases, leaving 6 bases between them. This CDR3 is CASSETAEQFF. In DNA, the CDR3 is TGTGCCAGCAGTGAGACAGCTGAGCAGTTCTTC.

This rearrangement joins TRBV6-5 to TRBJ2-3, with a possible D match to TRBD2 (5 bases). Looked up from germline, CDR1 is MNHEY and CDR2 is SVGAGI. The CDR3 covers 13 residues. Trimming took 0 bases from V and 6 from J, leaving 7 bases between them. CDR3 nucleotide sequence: TGTGCCAGCAGTTACTCGACGGGGGATACGCAGTATTTT. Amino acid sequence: CASSYSTGDTQYF.